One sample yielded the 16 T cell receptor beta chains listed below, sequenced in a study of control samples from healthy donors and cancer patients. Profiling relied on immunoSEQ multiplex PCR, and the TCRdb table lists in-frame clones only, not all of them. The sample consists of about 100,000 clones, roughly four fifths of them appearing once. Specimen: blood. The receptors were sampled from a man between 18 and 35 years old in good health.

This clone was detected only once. The CDR3 sequence: CASSQKRGGTDTQYF. CDR3 sequence (DNA): TGCGCCAGCAGCCAAAAGCGGGGGGGCACAGATACGCAGTATTTT. J is TRBJ2-3 and V is TRBV4-1; 9 bases align to TRBD2. The CDR3 has 15 residues. Germline V lookup: CDR1 MGHRA, CDR2 YSYEKL. After removal of 2 bases from V and 1 base from J, the junction contained 1 base not matched to a gene.

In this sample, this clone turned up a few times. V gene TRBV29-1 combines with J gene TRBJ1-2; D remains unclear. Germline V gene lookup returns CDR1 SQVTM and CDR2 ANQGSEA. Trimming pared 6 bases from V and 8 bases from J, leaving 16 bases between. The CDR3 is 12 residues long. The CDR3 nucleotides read TGCAGCGTCCCCTCCCCCTTTGGGGGCTACACCTTC. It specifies CSVPSPFGGYTF. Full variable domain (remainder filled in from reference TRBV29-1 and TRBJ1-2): SAVISQKPSRDICQRGTSLTIQCQVDSQVTMMFWYRQQPGQSLTLIATANQGSEATYESGFVIDKFPISRPNLTFSTLTVSNMSPEDSSIYLCSVPSPFGGYTFGSGTRLTVV.

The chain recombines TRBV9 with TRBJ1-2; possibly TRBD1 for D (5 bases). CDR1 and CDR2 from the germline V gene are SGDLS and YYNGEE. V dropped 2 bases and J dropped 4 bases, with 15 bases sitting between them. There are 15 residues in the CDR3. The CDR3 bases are TGTGCCAGCAGCGTGGGGGAAAGGGGTCCCTATGGCTACACCTTC. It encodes CASSVGERGPYGYTF.

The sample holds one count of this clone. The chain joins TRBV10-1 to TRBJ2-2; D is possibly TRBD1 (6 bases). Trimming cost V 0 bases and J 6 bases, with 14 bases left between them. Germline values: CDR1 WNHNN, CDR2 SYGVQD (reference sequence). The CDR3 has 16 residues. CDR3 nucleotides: TGCGCCAGCAGTGAGTCTCGTAGTACAGGGCCCGGGGAGCTGTTTTTT. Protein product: CASSESRSTGPGELFF.

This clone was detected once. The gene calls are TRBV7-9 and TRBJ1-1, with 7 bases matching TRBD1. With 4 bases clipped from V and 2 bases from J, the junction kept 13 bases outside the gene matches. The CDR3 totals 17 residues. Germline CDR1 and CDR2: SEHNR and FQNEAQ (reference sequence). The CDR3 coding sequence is TGTGCCAGCAGCTCACCCATCGGGACAGCTGATAACACTGAAGCTTTCTTT. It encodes CASSSPIGTADNTEAFF.

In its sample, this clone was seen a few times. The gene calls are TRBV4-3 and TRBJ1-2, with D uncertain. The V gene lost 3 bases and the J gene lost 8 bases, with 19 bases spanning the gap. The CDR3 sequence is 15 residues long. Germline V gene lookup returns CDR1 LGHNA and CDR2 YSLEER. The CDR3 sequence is CASSHLTDGSGGYTF. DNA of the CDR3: TGCGCCAGCAGCCACCTCACGGACGGGTCAGGAGGCTACACCTTC.

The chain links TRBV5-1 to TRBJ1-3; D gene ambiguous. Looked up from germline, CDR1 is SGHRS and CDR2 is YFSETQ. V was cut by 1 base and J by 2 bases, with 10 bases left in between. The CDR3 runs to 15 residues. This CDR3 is CASSLSYGTGNTIYF. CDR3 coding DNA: TGCGCCAGCAGCTTGAGCTACGGTACTGGAAACACCATATATTTT.

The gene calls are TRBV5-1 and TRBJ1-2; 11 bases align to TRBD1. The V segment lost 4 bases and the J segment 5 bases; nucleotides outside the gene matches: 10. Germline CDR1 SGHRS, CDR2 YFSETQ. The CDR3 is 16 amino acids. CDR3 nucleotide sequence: TGCGCCAGCAGCCCGGGGTTGGACAGGGGGCGTTATGGCTACACCTTC. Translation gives CASSPGLDRGRYGYTF.

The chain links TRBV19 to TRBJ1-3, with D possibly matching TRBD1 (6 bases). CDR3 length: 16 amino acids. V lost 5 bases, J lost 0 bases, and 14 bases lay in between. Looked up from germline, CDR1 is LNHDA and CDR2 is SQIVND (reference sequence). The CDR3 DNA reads TGTGCCAGTAGTCCCTGGACAGACCTCTCTGGAAACACCATATATTTT. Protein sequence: CASSPWTDLSGNTIYF. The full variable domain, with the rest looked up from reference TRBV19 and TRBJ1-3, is DGGITQSPKYLFRKEGQNVTLSCEQNLNHDAMYWYRQDPGQGLRLIYYSQIVNDFQKGDIAEGYSVSREKKESFPLTVTSAQKNPTAFYLCASSPWTDLSGNTIYFGEGSWLTVV.

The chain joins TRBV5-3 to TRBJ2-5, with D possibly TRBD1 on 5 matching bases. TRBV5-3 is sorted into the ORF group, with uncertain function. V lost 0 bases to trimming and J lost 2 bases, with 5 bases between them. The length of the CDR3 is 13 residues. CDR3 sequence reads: CARSLGQQETQYF. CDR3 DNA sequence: TGTGCCAGAAGCTTGGGACAGCAAGAGACCCAGTACTTC.

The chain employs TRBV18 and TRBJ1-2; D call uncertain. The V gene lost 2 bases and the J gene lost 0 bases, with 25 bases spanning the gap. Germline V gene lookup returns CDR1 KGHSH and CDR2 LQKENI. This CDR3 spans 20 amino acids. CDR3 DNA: TGTGCCAGCTCACCAGAGACCATACGAAAGGACGGAACCTCTAACTATGGCTACACCTTC. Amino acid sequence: CASSPETIRKDGTSNYGYTF. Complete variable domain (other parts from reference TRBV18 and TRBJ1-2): NAGVMQNPRHLVRRRGQEARLRCSPMKGHSHVYWYRQLPEEGLKFMVYLQKENIIDESGMPKERFSAEFPKEGPSILRIQQVVRGDSAAYFCASSPETIRKDGTSNYGYTFGSGTRLTVV.

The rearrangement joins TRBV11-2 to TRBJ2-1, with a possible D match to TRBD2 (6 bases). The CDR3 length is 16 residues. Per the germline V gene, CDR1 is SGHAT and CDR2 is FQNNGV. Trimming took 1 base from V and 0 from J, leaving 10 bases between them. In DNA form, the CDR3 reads TGTGCCAGCAGCTTAGGAGGCGGGAACTCCTACAATGAGCAGTTCTTC. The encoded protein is CASSLGGGNSYNEQFF.

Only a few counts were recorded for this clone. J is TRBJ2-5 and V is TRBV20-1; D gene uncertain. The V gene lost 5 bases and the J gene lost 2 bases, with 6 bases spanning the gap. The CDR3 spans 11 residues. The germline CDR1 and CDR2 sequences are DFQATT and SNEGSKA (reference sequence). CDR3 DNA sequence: TGCAGTGCTCTTAGTCAAGAGACCCAGTACTTC. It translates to CSALSQETQYF.

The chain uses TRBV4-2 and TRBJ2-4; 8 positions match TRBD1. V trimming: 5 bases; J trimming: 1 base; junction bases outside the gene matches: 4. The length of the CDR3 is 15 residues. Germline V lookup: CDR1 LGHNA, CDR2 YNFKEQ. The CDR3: CASSARTGAKNIQYF. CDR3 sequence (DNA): TGTGCCAGCAGCGCTCGGACAGGGGCCAAAAACATTCAGTACTTC.

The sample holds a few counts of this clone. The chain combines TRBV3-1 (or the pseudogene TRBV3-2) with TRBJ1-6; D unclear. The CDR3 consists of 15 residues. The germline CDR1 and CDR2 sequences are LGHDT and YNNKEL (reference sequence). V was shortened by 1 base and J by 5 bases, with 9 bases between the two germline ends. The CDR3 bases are TGTGCCAGCAGCCAAGCGGTCAGGAATAATTCACCCCTCCACTTT. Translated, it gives CASSQAVRNNSPLHF.

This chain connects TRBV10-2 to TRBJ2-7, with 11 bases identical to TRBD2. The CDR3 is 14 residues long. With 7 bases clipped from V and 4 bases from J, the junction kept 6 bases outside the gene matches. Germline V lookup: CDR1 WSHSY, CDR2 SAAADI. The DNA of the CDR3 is TGCGCCAGCAAGGCACTAGCGGGGGCATACGAGCAGTACTTC. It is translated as CASKALAGAYEQYF.